The 15 T cell receptor beta chains listed next were all sequenced from one sample in a study of blood T cell repertoires in COVID-19. Some clones are missing from TCRdb's copy, which holds only in-frame ones; the method was immunoSEQ multiplex PCR. The sample has roughly 120,000 clones, over 80% seen once. Material for sequencing was peripheral blood. All receptors derive from a young man with acute or convalescent COVID-19.

The chain recombines TRBV5-4 with TRBJ2-1; D perhaps matches TRBD1 (5 bases). The V gene's germline CDR1 is SGHNT and CDR2 YYREEE (reference sequence). V was pared by 0 bases and J by 3 bases, with 7 bases between. The CDR3 sequence is 14 residues long. This CDR3 reads CASSLGQNYNEQFF. CDR3 coding DNA: TGTGCCAGCAGCTTGGGACAGAACTACAATGAGCAGTTCTTC.

The V gene is TRBV18, the J gene TRBJ2-7, with D unresolved. The CDR3 extends over 13 amino acids. Germline CDR1 KGHSH, CDR2 LQKENI. The V end was cut by 2 bases, the J end by 6 bases, with 11 bases between. For the CDR3, the DNA is TGTGCCAGCTCACCAGTGGTGAACAGCGAGCAGTACTTC. Encoded protein: CASSPVVNSEQYF.

This clone was seen only a few times. The rearrangement joins TRBV6-1 to TRBJ2-6, with D unresolved. V dropped 0 bases and J dropped 0 bases, with 6 bases sitting between them. The CDR3 sequence is 16 residues long. Looked up from germline, CDR1 is MNHNS and CDR2 is SASEGT. DNA of the CDR3: TGTGCCAGCAGTGAAGCCACGGGCTCTGGGGCCAACGTCCTGACTTTC. Residues: CASSEATGSGANVLTF.

The chain employs TRBV19 and TRBJ1-1; the match to TRBD1 covers 10 bases. Trimming at V came to 5 bases and at J to 5 bases, leaving 2 bases not matched to a gene. Per germline, CDR1 LNHDA and CDR2 SQIVND (reference sequence). CDR3 length equals 13 residues. The CDR3 sequence is CASSGTGVTEAFF. Here the CDR3 DNA reads TGTGCCAGTAGTGGGACAGGGGTTACTGAAGCTTTCTTT.

V and J are TRBV19 and TRBJ2-3; 8 bases match TRBD2. V was clipped by 2 bases and J by 6 bases; unmatched bases: 13. Germline values: CDR1 LNHDA, CDR2 SQIVND (reference sequence). The CDR3 has 17 amino acids. The DNA of the CDR3 is TGTGCCAGTAGTATAATCGCGGAGGCAGCGGGAGAGGATACGCAGTATTTT. This encodes CASSIIAEAAGEDTQYF.

The CDR3 spells CASRPPSGDQMNYTQYF. The CDR3 nucleotides read TGCGCCAGCAGACCCCCTAGCGGCGACCAAATGAACTATACGCAGTATTTT. The V and J genes are TRBV23-1 and TRBJ2-3; the match to TRBD2 covers 7 bases. TRBV23-1 is designated an ORF whose function remains uncertain. The CDR3 sequence is 17 residues long. The V segment lost 6 bases and the J segment 7 bases; nucleotides outside the gene matches: 19.

The V and J genes are TRBV11-2 and TRBJ2-1; D is possibly TRBD1 (5 bases). The CDR3 spans 14 residues. V lost 3 bases and J 5 bases, leaving 11 bases between the germline ends. Germline V gene sequence: CDR1 SGHAT, CDR2 FQNNGV. CDR3 amino acids: CASSFLLGDNEQFF. DNA of the CDR3: TGTGCCAGCAGCTTCCTTCTAGGGGACAATGAGCAGTTCTTC.

The V gene is TRBV5-4, the J gene TRBJ1-1, with 7 bases lining up with TRBD1. The CDR3 extends over 13 amino acids. Germline loops: CDR1 SGHNT, CDR2 YYREEE (reference sequence). Trimming at V came to 1 base and at J to 6 bases, leaving 3 bases not matched to a gene. The CDR3 here is CASSLTGVPEAFF. DNA of the CDR3: TGTGCCAGCAGCTTGACAGGGGTTCCTGAAGCTTTCTTT.

The V call is TRBV5-1, the J call TRBJ1-1, with D maybe TRBD1 (6 bases). The CDR3 spans 16 residues. V lost 0 bases and J lost 0, with 12 bases in between. In germline, CDR1 is SGHRS, CDR2 YFSETQ. The CDR3 DNA reads TGCGCCAGCAGCTTGGTGGGGGCAGGGATGAACACTGAAGCTTTCTTT. Translation: CASSLVGAGMNTEAFF.

The CDR3 reads CASSQDLLRLADHEQFF. The CDR3 DNA reads TGTGCCAGCAGCCAAGACCTGCTGCGACTAGCGGATCATGAGCAGTTCTTC. This chain joins TRBV4-2 and TRBJ2-1; TRBD2 agrees at 9 bases. The junction had 11 bases not matched to a gene; V was cut back by 0 bases and J by 8 bases. The CDR3 is 17 amino acids. CDR1 is LGHNA, CDR2 YNFKEQ, per germline.

The gene calls are TRBV10-3 and TRBJ1-2, with D maybe TRBD1 (5 bases). The CDR3 is made up of 12 amino acids. The V gene's germline CDR1 is ENHRY and CDR2 SYGVKD. V was trimmed by 4 bases and J by 6 bases, leaving 9 bases between them. The CDR3 DNA is TGTGCCATCAGTGGGGGCAGTAATGGCTACACCTTC. This gives the protein CAISGGSNGYTF.

This chain connects TRBV30 to TRBJ1-6; no firm D call. The CDR3 contains 12 residues. Germline CDR1 reads GTSNPN; CDR2 reads SVGIG (reference sequence). Trimming took 4 bases from V and 7 from J, leaving 8 bases between them. The CDR3 DNA reads TGTGCCTGGAAAAGCCCCAATTCACCCCTCCACTTT. Protein product: CAWKSPNSPLHF.

The V and J genes are TRBV6-4 and TRBJ1-2; tentative D call: TRBD1 (5 bases). V was cut by 3 bases and J by 2 bases, with 16 bases left in between. The length of the CDR3 is 16 residues. Germline CDR1 and CDR2: MRHNA and SNTAGT. The CDR3 sequence: CASSEERRRGNYGYTF. For the CDR3, the DNA is TGTGCCAGCAGTGAAGAGAGACGGCGGGGCAACTATGGCTACACCTTC.

The chain recombines TRBV7-9 with TRBJ1-4; TRBD1 agrees at 7 bases. CDR3 size: 14 residues. Germline V gene data show CDR1 as SEHNR and CDR2 as FQNEAQ (reference sequence). V shed 3 bases and J 9 bases; nucleotides not matched to a gene: 7. Here the CDR3 DNA reads TGTGCCAGCAGCTTGCAGACAGGGCGCCAAAAACTGTTTTTT. Protein product: CASSLQTGRQKLFF.

This clone was seen more than once but under ten times. The chain is built from TRBV2 and TRBJ2-1; 14 bases fit TRBD2. The CDR3 loop spans 14 amino acids. The junction had 0 bases not matched to a gene; V was cut back by 4 bases and J by 7 bases. CDR1 is SNHLY, CDR2 FYNNEI, per germline. CDR3 in amino acids: CASSGLAGGNEQFF. The CDR3 bases are TGTGCCAGCAGTGGACTAGCGGGAGGGAATGAGCAGTTCTTC.